Sequencing of this TCR beta chain was carried out in a study of cytomegalovirus exposure and HLA in healthy donors. Study-wide results and limits: It was confirmed in vitro that three of the CMV-associated chains were specific for CMV antigens. Using the classifier, cytomegalovirus status was reportedly diagnosed with high specificity and sensitivity. Some TCR beta chains (around 180 of them) were listed as cytomegalovirus-associated.

Clones were read by immunoSEQ multiplex PCR, and TCRdb kept only the in-frame ones, dropping some. The sample includes approximately 150,000 clones, around nine tenths seen only once; the top ten take about 3.5%. As concerns this clone: Its specificity is unknown.

This CDR3 is built from 16 residues. Germline lookup yields CDR1 MNHEY and CDR2 SMNVEV (reference sequence). V dropped 1 base and J dropped 1 base, with 11 bases sitting between them. Source material: PBMCs. The V gene is TRBV27, the J gene TRBJ1-5, with D unclear. This sequence was found in a young woman in good health and CMV-seropositive. The DNA of the CDR3 is TGTGCCAGCAGTTTATGGGCCTCCGGCAGCAATCAGCCCCAGCATTTT. Its protein is CASSLWASGSNQPQHF.